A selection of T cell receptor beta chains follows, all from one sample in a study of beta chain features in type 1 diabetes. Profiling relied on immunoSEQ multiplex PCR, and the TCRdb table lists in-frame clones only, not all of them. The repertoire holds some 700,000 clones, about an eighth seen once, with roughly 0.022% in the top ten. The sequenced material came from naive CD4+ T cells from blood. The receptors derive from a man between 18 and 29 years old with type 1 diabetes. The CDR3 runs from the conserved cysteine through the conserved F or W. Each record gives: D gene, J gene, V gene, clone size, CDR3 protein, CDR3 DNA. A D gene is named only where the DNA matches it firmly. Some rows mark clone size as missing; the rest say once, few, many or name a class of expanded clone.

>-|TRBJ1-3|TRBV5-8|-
CASSLGQTGNTIYF
TGTGCCAGCAGCTTGGGACAGACTGGAAACACCATATATTTT
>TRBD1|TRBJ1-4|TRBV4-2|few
CASSPSGTARATNEKLFF
TGTGCCAGCAGCCCCTCAGGGACAGCGAGAGCAACTAATGAAAAACTGTTTTTT
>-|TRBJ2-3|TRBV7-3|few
CASSLSGPQYF
TGTGCCAGCAGCTTAAGCGGGCCGCAGTATTTT
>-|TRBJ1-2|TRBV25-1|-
CASSPRGGNVYGYTF
TGTGCCAGCAGTCCCCGAGGGGGGAACGTGTATGGCTACACCTTC
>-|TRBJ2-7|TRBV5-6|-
CASSWTEVAYEQYF
TGTGCCAGCAGCTGGACGGAGGTGGCCTACGAGCAGTACTTC
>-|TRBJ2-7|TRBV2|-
CASRDYEQYF
TGTGCCAGCAGGGATTACGAGCAGTACTTC
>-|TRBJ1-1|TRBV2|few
CASMPGELNTEAFF
TGTGCCAGCATGCCAGGAGAGCTGAACACTGAAGCTTTCTTT
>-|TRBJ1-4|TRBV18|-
CASSPLTGSPPFF
TGTGCCAGCTCACCACTAACAGGGTCTCCCCCGTTTTTT
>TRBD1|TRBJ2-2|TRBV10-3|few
CATKGTGNTGELFF
TGTGCCACCAAGGGGACAGGGAATACCGGGGAGCTGTTTTTT
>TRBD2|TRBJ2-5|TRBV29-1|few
CSVRGVAGETQYF
TGCAGCGTCCGAGGGGTAGCGGGGGAGACCCAGTACTTC
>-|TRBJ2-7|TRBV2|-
CASREQDYEQYF
TGTGCCAGCAGGGAACAGGACTACGAGCAGTACTTC
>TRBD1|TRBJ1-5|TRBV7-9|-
CASSPTGGNQPQHF
TGTGCCAGCAGCCCGACAGGGGGGAATCAGCCCCAGCATTTT
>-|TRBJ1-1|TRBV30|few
CAWSLQENTEAFF
TGTGCCTGGAGTTTACAGGAGAACACTGAAGCTTTCTTT
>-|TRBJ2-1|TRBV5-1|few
CASSLSPPNDEQFF
TGCGCCAGCAGCTTGTCACCGCCGAATGATGAGCAGTTCTTC
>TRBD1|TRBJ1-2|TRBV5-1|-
CASSPVVTGDGYTF
TGCGCCAGCAGCCCCGTGGTGACAGGGGACGGCTACACCTTC
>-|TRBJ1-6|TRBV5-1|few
CASSLEQYNSPLHF
TGCGCCAGCAGCTTGGAACAGTATAATTCACCCCTCCACTTT
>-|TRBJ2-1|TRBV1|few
CTSSQAPHGDPYNEQFF
TGCACCAGCAGCCAAGCCCCACATGGGGACCCCTACAATGAGCAGTTCTTC